These 2 T cell receptor beta chains were all obtained from the same sample, sequenced in a study of shared clonotypes between healthy human individuals. Generated by immunoSEQ multiplex PCR, the TCRdb table keeps only in-frame clones and is missing some. The repertoire holds 450,000 to 550,000 clones, with around 74% as singletons. Sequencing was performed on PBMCs. These receptors were obtained from a woman aged 40 to 49 in good health. Some clones in this sample may be carry-over from other donors' samples.

CDR3 sequence reads: CASSEGLAGAGELFF. The CDR3 nucleotides read TGTGCCAGCAGTGAAGGACTAGCGGGGGCCGGGGAGCTGTTTTTT. The chain is built from TRBV6-1 and TRBJ2-2; 12 nucleotides agree with TRBD2. Germline loops: CDR1 MNHNS, CDR2 SASEGT. The CDR3 length is 15 residues. V shed 1 base and J 6 bases; nucleotides not matched to a gene: 0.

CDR3 region: CARRGGQPQHF. CDR3 coding DNA: TGTGCCCGACGGGGGGGTCAGCCCCAGCATTTT. The chain joins TRBV30 to TRBJ1-5; weak D call: TRBD1 (5 bases). Germline V gene lookup returns CDR1 GTSNPN and CDR2 SVGIG (reference sequence). This CDR3 is 11 amino acids long. The V gene lost 8 bases and the J gene lost 6 bases, with 11 bases spanning the gap.